This T cell receptor (beta chain) appears in the sequencing data of a study of blood T cell repertoires in COVID-19. Study-level information: Acute and convalescent COVID-19 samples came from the United States, Italy and Spain. Nucleic acid was either cDNA or gDNA, and it came from T cells, B-cell-depleted T cells, or PBMCs.

Per the original data handling: Amplification of reference gene primers provided the estimated nucleated cell counts. Using immunoSEQ multiplex PCR, the repertoire was profiled, and TCRdb retains in-frame clones only, with some absent. The V and J calls and the clone size are those of that table, but D and trimming were determined from the DNA. The sample has about 350,000 clones; approximately 89% are singletons. V lost 4 bases to trimming and J lost 3 bases, with 14 bases between them. This CDR3 spans 15 amino acids. CDR1 is SGDLS and CDR2 is YYNGEE in the germline V gene. This clone was seen a few times.

Sequenced: peripheral blood. The chain is built from TRBV9 and TRBJ2-1; TRBD1 is a possible D gene (5 bases). The sequence derives from a woman aged 60-70 years with COVID-19, enrolled during active disease. CDR3 DNA sequence: TGTGCCAGCAGCCCCGCAGGGCAGTACTACAATGAGCAGTTCTTC. The encoded protein is CASSPAGQYYNEQFF.